The subject of this entry is one T cell receptor beta chain. The antigen remains unidentified. V lost 0 bases to trimming and J lost 4 bases, with 4 bases between them. CDR1 and CDR2 from the germline V gene are MGHDK and SYGVNS. The CDR3 is made up of 12 amino acids. The data derive from a study of beta chain features in type 1 diabetes. Broader study findings: A pattern of fewer insertions and more deletions at VDJ junctions was seen in type 1 diabetes patients.

Sequencing targeted expressed TCRB transcripts, as all isolated RNA had been reverse transcribed. The repertoire was sequenced with immunoSEQ multiplex PCR; TCRdb's copy has only in-frame clones and lacks some. Among around 300,000 clones listed, about 8.5% were seen once. V gene TRBV25-1 combines with J gene TRBJ2-7; no firm D call. Sequenced input: central memory CD4+ T cells from blood. The clonotype originates from a woman under 30 in good health. The CDR3 coding sequence is TGTGCCAGCAGTGAATACTGGTACGAGCAGTACTTC. Amino acids: CASSEYWYEQYF.